This T cell receptor beta chain was recovered during a study of T cells in Graves' hyperthyroidism and ophthalmopathy. Study context: Before any treatment, at initial diagnosis, peripheral blood was collected. Overall study results and limits: Most thyroid clonotypes that were expanded above 0.001 also turned up in blood. Prediction of ophthalmopathy progression came a median about 6 months pre-onset.

Notes on this clonotype: Its antigen is currently unknown.

In germline, CDR1 is SNHLY, CDR2 FYNNEI. There are 13 residues in the CDR3. The V end lost 5 bases, the J end lost 4 bases, and 11 bases lay between the germline ends. RNA transcripts served as the template for amplifying TCR beta CDR3 regions. HTBI primers were the set used in a first-round RT-PCR of the TCR CDR3. In TCRdb, the multiplex PCR reads were re-called with MiXCR into one record per CDR3 protein. The sample has roughly 580,000 distinct CDR3 sequences; more than 11% are singletons. Blood from later-ophthalmopathy patients was taken at first hyperthyroidism diagnosis. The source material was blood. The chain couples TRBV2 to TRBJ2-5; D not certain. The sequence came from a woman in her twenties or thirties with Graves' hyperthyroidism that later progressed to Graves' ophthalmopathy. The CDR3 DNA sequence: TGTGCCAGCAGTCGCGTTACTGGAGAGACCCAGTACTTC. This codes for CASSRVTGETQYF.